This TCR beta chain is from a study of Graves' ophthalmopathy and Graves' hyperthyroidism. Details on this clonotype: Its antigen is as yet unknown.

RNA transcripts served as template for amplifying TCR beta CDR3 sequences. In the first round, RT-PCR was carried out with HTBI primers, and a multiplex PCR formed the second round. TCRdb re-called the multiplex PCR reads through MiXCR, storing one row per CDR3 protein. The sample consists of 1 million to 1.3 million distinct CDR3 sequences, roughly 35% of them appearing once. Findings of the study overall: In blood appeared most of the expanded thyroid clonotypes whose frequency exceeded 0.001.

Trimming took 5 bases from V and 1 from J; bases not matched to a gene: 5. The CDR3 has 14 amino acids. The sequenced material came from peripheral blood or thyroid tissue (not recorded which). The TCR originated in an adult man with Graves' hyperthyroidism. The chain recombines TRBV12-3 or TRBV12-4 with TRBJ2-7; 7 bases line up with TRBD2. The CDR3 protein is CASSRTRRSYEQYF. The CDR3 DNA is TGTGCCAGCAGTCGGACTAGACGATCCTACGAGCAGTACTTC.